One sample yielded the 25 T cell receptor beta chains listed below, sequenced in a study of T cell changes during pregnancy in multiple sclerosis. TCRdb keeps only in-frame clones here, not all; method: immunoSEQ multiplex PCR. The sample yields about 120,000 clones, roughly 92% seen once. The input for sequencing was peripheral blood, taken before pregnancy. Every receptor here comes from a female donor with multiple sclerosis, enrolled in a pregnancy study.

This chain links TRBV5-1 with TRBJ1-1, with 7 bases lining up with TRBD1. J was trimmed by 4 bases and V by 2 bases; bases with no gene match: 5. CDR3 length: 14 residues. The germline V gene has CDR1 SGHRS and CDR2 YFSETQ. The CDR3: CASSLEGAITEAFF. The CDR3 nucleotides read TGCGCCAGCAGCTTAGAGGGGGCGATCACTGAAGCTTTCTTT.

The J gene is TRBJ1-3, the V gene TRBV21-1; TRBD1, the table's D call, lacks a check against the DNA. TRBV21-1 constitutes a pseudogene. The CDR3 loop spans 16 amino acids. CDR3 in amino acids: CASLFSCYRPGNTIYF. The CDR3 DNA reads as TGTGCCAGCCTCTTCAGCTGCTACAGGCCTGGAAACACCATATATTTT.

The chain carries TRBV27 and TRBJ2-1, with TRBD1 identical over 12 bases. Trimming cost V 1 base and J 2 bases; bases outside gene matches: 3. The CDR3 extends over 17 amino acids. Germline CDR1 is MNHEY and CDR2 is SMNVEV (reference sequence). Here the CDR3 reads CASSLFGDRGPYNEQFF. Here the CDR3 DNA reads TGTGCCAGCAGTTTATTTGGGGACAGGGGGCCCTACAATGAGCAGTTCTTC.

The CDR3 here is CASSLVGTSLETQYF. The CDR3, as DNA: TGCGCCAGCAGCTTGGTCGGGACTAGCTTAGAGACCCAGTACTTC. This sequence joins TRBV5-1 and TRBJ2-5; TRBD2 matches at 9 bases. V shed 0 bases and J 4 bases; nucleotides not matched to a gene: 4. CDR3 length: 15 residues. Germline V gene sequence: CDR1 SGHRS, CDR2 YFSETQ.

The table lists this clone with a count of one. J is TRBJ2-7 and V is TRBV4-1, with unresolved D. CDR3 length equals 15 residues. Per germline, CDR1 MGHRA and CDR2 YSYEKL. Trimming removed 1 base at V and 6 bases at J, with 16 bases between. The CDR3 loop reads CASSQGKAGLGEQYF. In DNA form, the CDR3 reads TGCGCCAGCAGCCAAGGGAAGGCAGGTCTGGGCGAGCAGTACTTC.

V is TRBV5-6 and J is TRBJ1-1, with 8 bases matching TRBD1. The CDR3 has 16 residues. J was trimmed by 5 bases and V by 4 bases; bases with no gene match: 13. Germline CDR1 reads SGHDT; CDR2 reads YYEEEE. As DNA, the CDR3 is TGTGCCAGCAGCCTAACCATTACAGGGGGTGGAACTGAAGCTTTCTTT. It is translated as CASSLTITGGGTEAFF.

The CDR3 region has the DNA TGTGCCAGTAGTATTGAGGGTTGGAATGGCTACACCTTC. It encodes CASSIEGWNGYTF. The chain has TRBV19 and TRBJ1-2; D is uncertain. This CDR3 region has 13 residues. The germline V gene has CDR1 LNHDA and CDR2 SQIVND (reference sequence). The V and J ends lost 3 bases and 6 bases respectively, with 11 bases between them. Together with reference TRBV19 and TRBJ1-2, the CDR3 gives the full variable domain: DGGITQSPKYLFRKEGQNVTLSCEQNLNHDAMYWYRQDPGQGLRLIYYSQIVNDFQKGDIAEGYSVSREKKESFPLTVTSAQKNPTAFYLCASSIEGWNGYTFGSGTRLTVV.

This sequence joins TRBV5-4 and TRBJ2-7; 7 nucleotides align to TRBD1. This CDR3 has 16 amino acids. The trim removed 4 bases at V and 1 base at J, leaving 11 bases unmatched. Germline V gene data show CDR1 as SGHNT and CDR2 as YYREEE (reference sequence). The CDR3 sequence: CASSPGQPVGSYEQYF. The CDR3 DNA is TGTGCCAGCAGCCCGGGACAGCCGGTAGGGTCCTACGAGCAGTACTTC.

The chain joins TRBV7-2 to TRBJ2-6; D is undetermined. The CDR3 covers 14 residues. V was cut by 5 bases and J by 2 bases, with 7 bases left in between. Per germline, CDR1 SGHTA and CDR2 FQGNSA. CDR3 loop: CASSLSAGANVLTF. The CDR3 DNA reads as TGTGCCAGCAGCCTGAGTGCTGGGGCCAACGTCCTGACTTTC. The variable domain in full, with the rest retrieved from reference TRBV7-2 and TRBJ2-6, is GAGVSQSPSNKVTEKGKDVELRCDPISGHTALYWYRQSLGQGLEFLIYFQGNSAPDKSGLPSDRFSAERTGGSVSTLTIQRTQQEDSAVYLCASSLSAGANVLTFGAGSRLTVL.

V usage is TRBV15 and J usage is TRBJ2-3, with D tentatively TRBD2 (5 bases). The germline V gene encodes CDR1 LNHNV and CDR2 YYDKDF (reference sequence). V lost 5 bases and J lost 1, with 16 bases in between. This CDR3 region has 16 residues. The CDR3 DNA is TGTGCCACCAGCCAAGAGGGCGAGGCGGGCACAGATACGCAGTATTTT. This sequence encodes CATSQEGEAGTDTQYF.

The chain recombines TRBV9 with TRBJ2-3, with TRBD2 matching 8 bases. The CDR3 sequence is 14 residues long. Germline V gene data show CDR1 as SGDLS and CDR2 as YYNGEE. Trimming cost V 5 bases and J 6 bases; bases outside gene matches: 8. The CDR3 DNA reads TGTGCCAGCAGTCTAGACCGGGGGGGGGATACGCAGTATTTT. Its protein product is CASSLDRGGDTQYF.

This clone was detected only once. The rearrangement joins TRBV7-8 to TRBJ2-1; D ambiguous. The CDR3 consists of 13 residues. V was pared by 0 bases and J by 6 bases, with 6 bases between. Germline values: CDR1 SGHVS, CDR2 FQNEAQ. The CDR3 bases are TGTGCCAGCAGCTTAGCGCGTCTCAATGAGCAGTTCTTC. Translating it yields CASSLARLNEQFF.

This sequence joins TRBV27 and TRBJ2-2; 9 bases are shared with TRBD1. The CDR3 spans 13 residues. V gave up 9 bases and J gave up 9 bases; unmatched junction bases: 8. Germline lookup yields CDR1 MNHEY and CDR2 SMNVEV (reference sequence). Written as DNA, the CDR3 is TGTGCCAGTTCCCGGGACAGGGTCAGGGAGCTGTTTTTT. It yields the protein CASSRDRVRELFF.

This chain's CDR3 is CASSPGTGVYSNQPQHF. DNA of the CDR3: TGTGCCAGTAGCCCAGGGACAGGGGTCTATAGCAATCAGCCCCAGCATTTT. The rearrangement links TRBV19 to TRBJ1-5; 10 bases agree with TRBD1. Germline values: CDR1 LNHDA, CDR2 SQIVND (reference sequence). V lost 6 bases, J lost 0 bases, and 8 bases stayed unmatched. The CDR3 spans 17 residues.

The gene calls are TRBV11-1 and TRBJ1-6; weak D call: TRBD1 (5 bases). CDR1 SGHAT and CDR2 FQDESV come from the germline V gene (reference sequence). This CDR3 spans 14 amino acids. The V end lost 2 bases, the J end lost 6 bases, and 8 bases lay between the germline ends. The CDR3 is CASSLFGGNSPLHF. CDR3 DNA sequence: TGTGCCAGCAGCTTATTCGGGGGTAATTCACCCCTCCACTTT.

The CDR3 DNA sequence: TGCAGCGTTCACTTAGCGGGGAGTCAGCAGTACTTC. Its protein product is CSVHLAGSQQYF. The J gene is TRBJ2-7, the V gene TRBV29-1; 8 bases fit TRBD2. The CDR3 has 12 amino acids. The V and J ends lost 5 bases and 8 bases, in that order; junction bases with no gene match: 8. Germline CDR1 reads SQVTM; CDR2 reads ANQGSEA.

CDR3 amino acids: CASSPDRDYGYTF. Here the CDR3 DNA reads TGTGCCAGCAGCCCCGACAGGGACTATGGCTACACCTTC. The chain couples TRBV7-2 to TRBJ1-2; 7 bases are shared with TRBD1. Trimming cost V 5 bases and J 3 bases; bases outside gene matches: 3. The CDR3 covers 13 residues. Germline V CDR1 and CDR2: SGHTA, FQGNSA. The variable domain in full, completed from reference TRBV7-2 and TRBJ1-2, reads GAGVSQSPSNKVTEKGKDVELRCDPISGHTALYWYRQSLGQGLEFLIYFQGNSAPDKSGLPSDRFSAERTGGSVSTLTIQRTQQEDSAVYLCASSPDRDYGYTFGSGTRLTVV.

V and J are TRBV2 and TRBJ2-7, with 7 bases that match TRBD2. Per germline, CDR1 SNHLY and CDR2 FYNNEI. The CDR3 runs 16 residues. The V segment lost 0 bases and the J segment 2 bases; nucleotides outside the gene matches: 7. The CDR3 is CASSEARASGTYEQYF. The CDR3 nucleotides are TGTGCCAGCAGTGAAGCACGGGCTAGCGGCACCTACGAGCAGTACTTC.

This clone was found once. The CDR3 sequence: CASSLLPGNNSPLHF. The DNA of the CDR3 is TGTGCCAGCAGCTTATTGCCCGGGAATAATTCACCCCTCCACTTT. This chain uses TRBV7-3 with TRBJ1-6; D is unresolved. The germline CDR1 and CDR2 sequences are SGHTA and FQGTGA. V lost 2 bases and J lost 5, with 10 bases in between. The CDR3 covers 15 residues. The variable domain in full, completed from reference TRBV7-3 and TRBJ1-6, reads GAGVSQTPSNKVTEKGKYVELRCDPISGHTALYWYRQSLGQGPEFLIYFQGTGAADDSGLPNDRFFAVRPEGSVSTLKIQRTERGDSAVYLCASSLLPGNNSPLHFGNGTRLTVT.

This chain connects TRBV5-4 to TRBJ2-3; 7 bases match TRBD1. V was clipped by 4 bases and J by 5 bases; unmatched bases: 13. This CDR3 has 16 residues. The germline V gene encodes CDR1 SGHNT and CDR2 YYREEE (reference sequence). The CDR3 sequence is CASSPTGRGHVDTQYF. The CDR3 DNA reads TGTGCCAGCAGCCCCACGGGTAGGGGGCATGTAGATACGCAGTATTTT. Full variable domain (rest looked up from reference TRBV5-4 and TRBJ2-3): ETGVTQSPTHLIKTRGQQVTLRCSSQSGHNTVSWYQQALGQGPQFIFQYYREEENGRGNFPPRFSGLQFPNYSSELNVNALELDDSALYLCASSPTGRGHVDTQYFGPGTRLTVL.

Here the CDR3 DNA reads TGTGCCAGCAGCGGGCTAGCGGAAAACACAGATACGCAGTATTTT. The encoded protein is CASSGLAENTDTQYF. V usage is TRBV9 and J usage is TRBJ2-3; 7 bases line up with TRBD2. Germline assignment: CDR1 SGDLS and CDR2 YYNGEE. V shed 3 bases and J 2 bases; nucleotides not matched to a gene: 6. The CDR3 covers 15 residues.

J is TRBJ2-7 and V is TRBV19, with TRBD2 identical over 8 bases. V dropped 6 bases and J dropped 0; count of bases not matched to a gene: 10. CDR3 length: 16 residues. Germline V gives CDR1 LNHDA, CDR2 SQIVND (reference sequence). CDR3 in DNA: TGTGCCAGTAGCGCCGGGGGCGGGAGGAGCTCCTACGAGCAGTACTTC. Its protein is CASSAGGGRSSYEQYF.

The CDR3 sequence is CASRQSGAYEQYF. DNA of the CDR3: TGTGCCAGCAGACAGAGCGGGGCCTACGAGCAGTACTTC. J is TRBJ2-7 and V is TRBV21-1; the table names TRBD2, a call not compared with the DNA. TRBV21-1 is reported as a pseudogene. The CDR3 length is 13 residues.

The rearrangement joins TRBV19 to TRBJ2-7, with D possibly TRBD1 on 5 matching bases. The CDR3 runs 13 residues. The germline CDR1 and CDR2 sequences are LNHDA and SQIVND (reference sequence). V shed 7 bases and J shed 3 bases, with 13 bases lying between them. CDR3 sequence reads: CASKGLGVYEQYF. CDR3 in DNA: TGTGCCAGTAAGGGATTAGGGGTCTACGAGCAGTACTTC.

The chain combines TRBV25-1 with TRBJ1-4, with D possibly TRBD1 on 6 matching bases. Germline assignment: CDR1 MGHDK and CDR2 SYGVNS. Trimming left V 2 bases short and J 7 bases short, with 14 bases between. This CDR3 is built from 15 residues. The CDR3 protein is CASSEPDRRSEKLFF. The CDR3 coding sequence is TGTGCCAGCAGTGAACCGGACAGAAGGAGTGAAAAACTGTTTTTT.